Shown below are 18 T cell receptor beta chains from a single sample sequenced in a study of T-cell reconstitution after alpha-beta-depleted transplantation in children (dated by TCRdb to the mid-2010s). Library creation used PCR. The sample was run on an Illumina HiSeq 2500. TCR libraries were prepared with molecular barcoding, using unique molecular identifiers to normalize TCRbeta repertoire quantification. TCRdb reprocessed the public reads (quality trimming at Q25 with fastp, clone calling with MiXCR) and kept in-frame beta chains. Identical CDR3 proteins give one entry, which carries the most common genes and DNA. The sample includes about 360,000 distinct CDR3 sequences, with 13% observed a single time. The biggest ten clones account for around 4.5% of the sample. The sample here was PBMCs, taken from the stem cell graft. These TCRs come from a human donor who donated a stem cell graft to a child with Fanconi anemia.

This clonotype was seen only a few times. V usage is TRBV5-1 and J usage is TRBJ1-2; 8 positions agree with TRBD1. Germline V CDR1 and CDR2: SGHRS, YFSETQ. V trimming: 3 bases; J trimming: 4 bases; junction bases outside the gene matches: 5. The CDR3 length is 14 residues. As DNA, the CDR3 is TGCGCCAGCAGCTGGACTGGACAGGGCTATGGCTACACCTTC. As protein: CASSWTGQGYGYTF.

In this sample, this clonotype turned up many times. J is TRBJ2-3 and V is TRBV5-1; D is unresolved. V gave up 0 bases and J gave up 8 bases, with 19 bases separating them. This CDR3 region has 16 residues. The germline gives CDR1 SGHRS, CDR2 YFSETQ. The CDR3 region has the DNA TGCGCCAGCAGCTTGGAGGTCGCTGTACCGAACCCTACGCAGTATTTT. This encodes CASSLEVAVPNPTQYF.

Points on this clonotype: One junction end does not reproduce the germline sequence, and a read error may be involved. The gene calls are TRBV20-1 and TRBJ2-1, with a weak D call TRBD2 (6 bases). CDR3 length: 18 amino acids. The germline gives CDR1 DFQATT, CDR2 SNEGSKA (reference sequence). In DNA, the CDR3 is TGCTGTGCTAGTCGGAGGGCGGGACTCGCCCTCCCTACCGATGAGCAGTTCTTC. It specifies CCASRRAGLALPTDEQFF.

The CDR3 DNA reads TGCGCCAGCAGCTTGGTTGGTCTAGCGGGGACGACTAGCACAGATACGCAGTATTTT. Translated: CASSLVGLAGTTSTDTQYF. The chain recombines TRBV5-1 with TRBJ2-3, with 9 bases identical to TRBD2. The CDR3 consists of 19 residues. The V gene end was trimmed by 0 bases and the J gene end by 0 bases; junction bases not matched to a gene: 11. Looked up from germline, CDR1 is SGHRS and CDR2 is YFSETQ.

This sequence joins TRBV29-1 and TRBJ1-1; possibly TRBD1 for D (6 bases). V lost 1 base to trimming and J lost 6 bases, with 12 bases between them. The CDR3 contains 13 residues. Germline values: CDR1 SQVTM, CDR2 ANQGSEA. The CDR3: CSVEGDQGSEAFF. CDR3 coding DNA: TGCAGCGTTGAAGGTGACCAGGGGTCTGAAGCTTTCTTT.

This clonotype was seen many times. The chain couples TRBV12-3 or TRBV12-4 to TRBJ1-1, with 11 positions matching TRBD1. The CDR3 runs 14 residues. Germline trimming cut 5 bases from V and 7 bases from J; bases unmatched to any gene: 6. The CDR3 here is CASSPRDRGFEAFF. The CDR3 bases are TGTGCCAGCAGTCCACGGGACAGGGGGTTTGAAGCTTTCTTT.

CDR3 DNA sequence: TGCGCCAGCAGCCGACAGGGGCCGGATGAAGCTTTCTTT. It encodes CASSRQGPDEAFF. The chain employs TRBV4-3 and TRBJ1-1; TRBD1 aligns across 8 bases. The V gene end was trimmed by 4 bases and the J gene end by 7 bases; junction bases not matched to a gene: 5. This CDR3 is 13 amino acids long. Germline assignment: CDR1 LGHNA and CDR2 YSLEER.

In its sample, this clonotype was seen many times. The V gene is TRBV20-1, the J gene TRBJ2-1; 10 nucleotides align to TRBD2. The CDR3 runs 16 residues. The germline V gene encodes CDR1 DFQATT and CDR2 SNEGSKA (reference sequence). V trimming: 3 bases; J trimming: 5 bases; junction bases outside the gene matches: 10. The CDR3 bases are TGCAGTGCTAGGGGGATAAGCGGGGGGGCGAACAATGAGCAGTTCTTC. It is translated as CSARGISGGANNEQFF.

In its sample, this clonotype was seen a few times. J is TRBJ2-3 and V is TRBV18; D possibly matches TRBD1 or TRBD2 (6 bases each). In germline, CDR1 is KGHSH, CDR2 LQKENI. Deletions cut 6 bases from V and 0 bases from J, with 22 bases between. The CDR3 sequence is 18 residues long. The CDR3 DNA is TGTGCCAGCTCCCCTCGGGGGCAGGGAGGTCATAGCACAGATACGCAGTATTTT. It translates to CASSPRGQGGHSTDTQYF.

This clonotype has more than one count but fewer than ten. This chain connects TRBV5-6 to TRBJ2-7, with a possible D match to TRBD2 (7 bases). V gave up 4 bases and J gave up 4 bases, with 18 bases separating them. Germline V CDR1 and CDR2: SGHDT, YYEEEE. The CDR3 is made up of 15 amino acids. In DNA, the CDR3 is TGTGCCAGCAGCCTGGGGGGGCGAACCGGGTACGAGCAGTACGTC. Translation gives CASSLGGRTGYEQYV.

A remark on this clonotype: No conserved phenylalanine or tryptophan is present at the end of the CDR3, so a read error is the likely explanation. The CDR3 is CASSLAQGASEAFC. In DNA form, the CDR3 reads TGTGCCAGCAGCTTAGCCCAGGGGGCGTCTGAAGCTTTCTGT. The chain is built from TRBV7-2 and TRBJ1-1; 8 bases agree with TRBD1. The CDR3 is made up of 14 amino acids. The germline gives CDR1 SGHTA, CDR2 FQGNSA. V trimming: 0 bases; J trimming: 6 bases; junction bases outside the gene matches: 3.

There are a few counts of this clonotype. The chain's CDR3 is CASSQVGNLKETQYF. Here the CDR3 DNA reads TGCGCCAGCAGCCAAGTGGGGAACCTCAAAGAGACCCAGTACTTC. The chain uses TRBV4-3 and TRBJ2-5; D is ambiguous. This CDR3 is 15 amino acids long. Trimming took 1 base from V and 3 from J, leaving 12 bases between them. The V gene's germline CDR1 is LGHNA and CDR2 YSLEER.

This clonotype was seen only a few times. The V call is TRBV15, the J call TRBJ2-5, with 11 bases matching TRBD2. The V segment lost 3 bases and the J segment 5 bases; nucleotides outside the gene matches: 5. The CDR3 extends over 15 amino acids. CDR1 LNHNV and CDR2 YYDKDF come from the germline V gene (reference sequence). The CDR3 loop is CATSSFSGGGETQYF. DNA for the CDR3: TGTGCCACCAGCAGCTTTAGCGGGGGGGGGGAGACCCAGTACTTC.

This sequence joins TRBV18 and TRBJ2-7; unclear D gene. CDR1 KGHSH and CDR2 LQKENI come from the germline V gene. This CDR3 comprises 14 residues. The V gene lost 6 bases and the J gene lost 0 bases, with 12 bases spanning the gap. For the CDR3, the DNA is TGTGCCAGCTCCCTAGAGGCTTACTCCTACGAGCAGTACTTC. Its translation is CASSLEAYSYEQYF.

V usage is TRBV5-1 and J usage is TRBJ2-3, with a tentative D call TRBD2 (5 bases). The CDR3 runs 15 residues. Trimming removed 8 bases at V and 2 bases at J, with 18 bases between. Per germline, CDR1 SGHRS and CDR2 YFSETQ. As DNA, the CDR3 is TGCGCCAGTGCCTTGGAGGACTCACTCACAGATACGCAGTATTTT. Protein product: CASALEDSLTDTQYF.

This rearrangement joins TRBV6-2 or TRBV6-3 to TRBJ1-2, with 10 positions matching TRBD1. Looked up from germline, CDR1 is MNHEY and CDR2 is SVGEGT. V lost 6 bases, J lost 7 bases, and 14 bases stayed unmatched. This CDR3 region has 16 residues. In DNA form, the CDR3 reads TGTGCCAGCAGGACCGCCGGGGACAGGGGATTACTTGGCTACACCTTC. Translation gives CASRTAGDRGLLGYTF.

In this sample, this clonotype turned up a few times. The chain links TRBV20-1 to TRBJ1-5; D remains unclear. Germline V gene sequence: CDR1 DFQATT, CDR2 SNEGSKA (reference sequence). The CDR3 runs to 14 residues. Deletions cut 5 bases from V and 0 bases from J, with 11 bases between. The CDR3 reads CSAAGPYSNQPQHF. For the CDR3, the DNA is TGCAGTGCTGCCGGTCCGTATAGCAATCAGCCCCAGCATTTT.

This clonotype was counted only a few times. The chain has TRBV5-1 and TRBJ2-2; 7 bases agree with TRBD1. The CDR3 consists of 15 residues. CDR1 and CDR2 from the germline V gene are SGHRS and YFSETQ. V dropped 3 bases and J dropped 1; count of bases not matched to a gene: 3. The CDR3 loop reads CASSSGTENTGELFF. The CDR3 region has the DNA TGCGCCAGCAGCTCCGGGACAGAGAACACCGGGGAGCTGTTTTTT.